A selection of T cell receptor beta chains follows, all from one sample in a study of T cell responses to AZD1222 COVID-19 vaccine. TCRdb's copy holds only in-frame clones and misses some; the assay was immunoSEQ multiplex PCR. Of about 81,000 clones in the sample, approximately 90% are singletons; the top ten hold 6.5% to 9.5%. Source: peripheral blood, taken 28 days after the second AZD1222 dose. Receptors originate from an adult who received the AZD1222 COVID-19 vaccine. Both conserved end residues are part of each CDR3. Each record gives: J gene, clone size, D gene, V gene, CDR3 protein, CDR3 DNA. The D gene is left open where the match is weak. Clone size is given for some rows only: seen once, a few or many times, or a class if the clone is expanded.

>TRBJ2-7|NA|NA|TRBV18
CASSPRIGALYEQYF
TGTGCCAGCTCTCCCCGCATTGGGGCCCTCTACGAGCAGTACTTC
>TRBJ1-2|NA|TRBD1|TRBV19
CASSIWDRENGYTF
TGTGCCAGTAGTATATGGGACAGGGAAAACGGCTACACCTTC
>TRBJ2-5|NA|TRBD2|TRBV30
CAWSVIAGVGETQYF
TGTGCCTGGAGTGTAATAGCGGGAGTCGGAGAGACCCAGTACTTC
>TRBJ2-7|NA|TRBD1|TRBV7-2
CASSLALTGQGPGYEQYF
TGTGCCAGCAGCTTAGCCCTTACCGGACAGGGTCCAGGGTACGAGCAGTACTTC
>TRBJ1-1|NA|NA|TRBV6-5
CASALVTEAFF
TGTGCCAGTGCGCTTGTTACTGAAGCTTTCTTT
>TRBJ1-4|NA|NA|TRBV7-7
CASSAGLGNEKLFF
TGTGCTAGCAGCGCAGGGCTGGGTAATGAAAAACTGTTTTTT
>TRBJ1-6|NA|NA|TRBV19
CASTGVRGSPLHF
TGTGCCAGTACGGGAGTCCGTGGGTCACCCCTCCACTTT
>TRBJ2-7|once|NA|TRBV27
CATKGVGYEQYF
TGTGCCACTAAAGGGGTTGGGTACGAGCAGTACTTC
>TRBJ2-5|NA|NA|TRBV3-1/TRBV3-2
CASRKKETQYF
TGTGCCAGCAGAAAGAAAGAGACCCAGTACTTC
>TRBJ2-3|NA|NA|TRBV7-9
CASSLGDKSTDTQYF
TGTGCCAGCAGCTTAGGGGACAAATCCACAGATACGCAGTATTTT
>TRBJ2-1|NA|NA|TRBV9
CASSVGPPSNEQFF
TGTGCCAGCAGCGTAGGCCCCCCTAGCAATGAGCAGTTCTTC
>TRBJ2-3|NA|NA|TRBV9
CASSEEGGSSGTSTDTQYF
TGTGCCAGCAGCGAAGAGGGGGGTTCCAGCGGAACTAGCACAGATACGCAGTATTTT
>TRBJ2-7|NA|NA|TRBV11-2
CASSLDRYEQYF
TGTGCCAGCAGCTTAGATCGGTACGAGCAGTACTTC
>TRBJ2-7|NA|NA|TRBV28
CASSSWGRGNYEQYF
TGTGCCAGCAGTTCCTGGGGTAGGGGGAACTACGAGCAGTACTTC
>TRBJ1-1|NA|TRBD1|TRBV18
CASSTRPGTGGNTEAFF
TGTGCCAGCTCAACCCGTCCCGGGACAGGGGGGAACACTGAAGCTTTCTTT
>TRBJ1-4|NA|NA|TRBV19
CASSIGWDGREKLFF
TGTGCCAGTAGTATTGGTTGGGATGGTCGTGAAAAACTGTTTTTT
>TRBJ1-5|NA|NA|TRBV30
CAWSVGVYNQPQHF
TGTGCCTGGAGTGTAGGGGTTTACAATCAGCCCCAGCATTTT
>TRBJ2-7|NA|NA|TRBV6-2/TRBV6-3
CASSSMRAPGRAGREQYF
TGTGCCAGCAGCTCCATGCGCGCCCCGGGCAGGGCGGGGAGGGAGCAGTACTTC
>TRBJ2-3|NA|TRBD1|TRBV7-2
CASSLQGVSRDTQYF
TGTGCCAGCAGCTTACAGGGGGTGAGTCGAGATACGCAGTATTTT
>TRBJ2-1|NA|NA|TRBV11-2
CASSSQVGEQFF
TGTGCCAGCAGCTCACAAGTTGGTGAGCAGTTCTTC
>TRBJ2-7|NA|NA|TRBV15
CATSAGSREQYF
TGTGCCACCAGCGCAGGATCCCGGGAGCAGTACTTC
>TRBJ2-3|NA|NA|TRBV10-3
CAISASTDTQYF
TGTGCCATCAGTGCGTCCACAGATACGCAGTATTTT
>TRBJ2-2|once|TRBD1|TRBV27
CASAHRGTGELFF
TGTGCCAGCGCCCACAGGGGTACCGGGGAGCTGTTTTTT
>TRBJ2-5|NA|NA|TRBV5-1
CASSLVGSEETQYF
TGCGCCAGCAGCTTGGTCGGGAGCGAGGAGACCCAGTACTTC
>TRBJ1-6|NA|TRBD1|TRBV9
CASSVTGDNSPLHF
TGTGCCAGCAGCGTAACAGGGGATAATTCACCCCTCCACTTT
>TRBJ1-5|NA|NA|TRBV27
CASGWGYQPQHF
TGTGCCAGCGGTTGGGGGTATCAGCCCCAGCATTTT
>TRBJ2-7|NA|NA|TRBV6-5
CASEGVAYEQYF
TGTGCCAGTGAGGGGGTCGCCTACGAGCAGTACTTC
>TRBJ2-1|NA|NA|TRBV7-3
CASSLTYTAEQFF
TGTGCCAGCAGCTTAACCTATACTGCTGAGCAGTTCTTC
>TRBJ2-2|NA|TRBD2|TRBV9
CASSRAPGGPNTGELFF
TGTGCCAGCAGCCGCGCCCCGGGAGGGCCCAACACCGGGGAGCTGTTTTTT
>TRBJ2-2|NA|NA|TRBV12-3/TRBV12-4
CASSLIRTGELFF
TGTGCCAGCAGTTTAATCCGGACCGGGGAGCTGTTTTTT
>TRBJ1-5|NA|NA|TRBV28
CASSSPRRDQPQHF
TGTGCCAGCAGTTCCCCCCGCAGGGATCAGCCCCAGCATTTT
>TRBJ2-1|NA|NA|TRBV10-3
CAIGPAGDEQFF
TGTGCCATTGGGCCGGCAGGGGATGAGCAGTTCTTC
>TRBJ2-4|once|NA|TRBV5-4
CASSLDRAKNIQYF
TGTGCCAGCAGCCTGGACAGAGCCAAAAACATTCAGTACTTC
>TRBJ2-1|NA|NA|TRBV7-3
CASSLGRSDGNEQFF
TGTGCCAGCAGCTTAGGCCGCTCGGATGGTAATGAGCAGTTCTTC
>TRBJ1-4|NA|TRBD1|TRBV10-3
CAISEGDSQNEKLFF
TGTGCCATCAGTGAGGGGGACAGTCAAAATGAAAAACTGTTTTTT
>TRBJ2-7|NA|NA|TRBV2
CATWRTFYEQYF
TGTGCCACCTGGAGGACGTTCTACGAGCAGTACTTC